The sequence of this T cell receptor beta chain was determined in a study of T cell responses to AZD1222 COVID-19 vaccine. A word on this clone: Its antigen is undetermined.

The method was immunoSEQ multiplex PCR; TCRdb's version includes in-frame clones alone and lacks a portion of them. The sample lists 130,000 to 150,000 clones, 89% seen once, with about 5% in the top ten. Study-wide results and caveats: CD4 TCRs linked to vaccination spanned spike, dominating at 160-218 and 743-854. The number of AZD1222 recipients seropositive at baseline was only 6 or 7. The donor cohort was predominantly white British with a female majority, and clonal diversity may have been underestimated.

The sequencing here drew on peripheral blood, taken on day 0 of AZD1222 vaccination. The receptor was isolated from an adult in good health.

CDR3 residues: CASSPGAPETQYF. The CDR3 region has the DNA TGTGCCAGCAGCCCCGGGGCCCCAGAGACCCAGTACTTC. J is TRBJ2-5 and V is TRBV4-2; either TRBD1 or TRBD2 may fit D (5 bases each). Germline V gives CDR1 LGHNA, CDR2 YNFKEQ. CDR3 size: 13 residues. The V gene lost 4 bases and the J gene lost 4 bases, with 10 bases spanning the gap.